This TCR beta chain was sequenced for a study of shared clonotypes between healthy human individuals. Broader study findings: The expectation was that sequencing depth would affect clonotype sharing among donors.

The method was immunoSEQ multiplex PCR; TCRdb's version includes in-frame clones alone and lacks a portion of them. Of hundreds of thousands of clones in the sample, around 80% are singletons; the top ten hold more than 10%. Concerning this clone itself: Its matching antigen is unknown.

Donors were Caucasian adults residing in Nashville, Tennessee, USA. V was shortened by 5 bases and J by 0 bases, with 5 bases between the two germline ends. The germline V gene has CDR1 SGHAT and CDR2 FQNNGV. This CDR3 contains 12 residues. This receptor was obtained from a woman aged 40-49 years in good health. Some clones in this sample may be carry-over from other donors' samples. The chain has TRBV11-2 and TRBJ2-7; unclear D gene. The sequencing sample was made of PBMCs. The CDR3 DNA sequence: TGTGCCAGCAGCGTCACCTCCTACGAGCAGTACTTC. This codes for CASSVTSYEQYF.